The 14 T cell receptor beta chains below all came from one sample that was sequenced in a study of T-cell reconstitution after alpha-beta-depleted transplantation in children. TCRbeta library preparation incorporated unique molecular identifiers. TCRdb reprocessed the PCR reads with MiXCR, giving one entry per CDR3 protein. The repertoire has a few hundred thousand distinct CDR3 sequences, 20% to 30% of them found once; the top ten carry 4% to 5.5%. The specimen was PBMCs, mostly from graft donor cells, collected 360 days after TCRalphabeta/CD19-depleted stem cell transplant. All receptors come from a female patient aged 2 to 10 who had a stem cell transplant for congenital amegakaryocytic thrombocytopenia, so the T cells may come from the graft donor.

This clonotype appeared many times. This chain joins TRBV11-2 and TRBJ2-3; D is ambiguous. There are 11 residues in the CDR3. V gave up 5 bases and J gave up 6 bases, with 6 bases separating them. Per germline, CDR1 SGHAT and CDR2 FQNNGV. The CDR3 sequence: CASSPRDTQYF. The CDR3, as DNA: TGTGCCAGCAGCCCTAGGGATACGCAGTATTTT.

This clonotype turned up a few times. The chain employs TRBV5-1 and TRBJ2-1, with D unresolved. The CDR3 has 16 residues. Trimming shortened V by 7 bases and J by 0 bases, and 17 bases separated the two germline ends. CDR1 and CDR2 (germline): SGHRS, YFSETQ. This chain's CDR3 is CASESVPMSSYNEQFF. The CDR3, as DNA: TGCGCCAGCGAGAGCGTCCCGATGAGCTCCTACAATGAGCAGTTCTTC.

This clonotype was observed at least ten times. The rearrangement uses TRBV28 and TRBJ2-3; D tentatively fits TRBD1 or TRBD2 (6 bases each). The V and J ends lost 2 bases and 2 bases respectively, with 11 bases between them. The CDR3 is made up of 15 amino acids. Germline V gene lookup returns CDR1 MDHEN and CDR2 SYDVKM. In DNA form, the CDR3 reads TGTGCCAGCAGTTTACTTGGGGGGCTCACAGATACGCAGTATTTT. Amino acid sequence: CASSLLGGLTDTQYF.

The gene calls are TRBV20-1 and TRBJ1-1; TRBD1 might be the D (6 bases). Germline CDR1 is DFQATT and CDR2 is SNEGSKA (reference sequence). The length of the CDR3 is 13 residues. The V end lost 5 bases, the J end lost 5 bases, and 15 bases lay between the germline ends. The CDR3 reads CSAPTGHRTEAFF. CDR3 DNA: TGCAGTGCTCCTACAGGGCATAGGACTGAAGCTTTCTTT.

The rearrangement links TRBV4-3 to TRBJ2-5; D might be TRBD1 or TRBD2, each matching 5 bases. This CDR3 has 16 amino acids. Germline V lookup: CDR1 LGHNA, CDR2 YSLEER. The V end was cut by 2 bases, the J end by 4 bases, with 17 bases between. This chain's CDR3 is CASSQHTGPPIETQYF. The CDR3 nucleotides read TGCGCCAGCAGCCAACACACGGGACCACCCATAGAGACCCAGTACTTC.

This clonotype was detected only once. This sequence joins TRBV20-1 and TRBJ2-4; D is possibly TRBD1 (6 bases). CDR1 is DFQATT, CDR2 SNEGSKA, per germline (reference sequence). This CDR3 comprises 14 residues. V was shortened by 6 bases and J by 8 bases, with 20 bases between the two germline ends. The CDR3 DNA is TGCAGTGCCACAACAGGGAAGGGCATAGACATTCAGTACTTC. Translating gives CSATTGKGIDIQYF.

The rearrangement uses TRBV7-6 and TRBJ2-2; perhaps TRBD2 as D (5 bases). In germline, CDR1 is SGHVS, CDR2 FNYEAQ. V was trimmed by 0 bases and J by 4 bases, leaving 12 bases between them. The CDR3 covers 16 residues. This CDR3 is CASSLALERSTGELFF. The DNA for the CDR3 is TGTGCCAGCAGCTTAGCTCTTGAGCGGAGCACCGGGGAGCTGTTTTTT.

This clonotype was observed a handful of times. This chain connects TRBV5-4 to TRBJ2-3; D is unclear. From germline, CDR1 is SGHNT and CDR2 YYREEE (reference sequence). This CDR3 has 16 amino acids. V was trimmed by 4 bases and J by 2 bases, leaving 17 bases between them. The CDR3 nucleotides are TGTGCCAGCAGCCCCTCCGGGTCTTTACCCACAGATACGCAGTATTTT. It specifies CASSPSGSLPTDTQYF. Full variable domain (missing parts from reference TRBV5-4 and TRBJ2-3): ETGVTQSPTHLIKTRGQQVTLRCSSQSGHNTVSWYQQALGQGPQFIFQYYREEENGRGNFPPRFSGLQFPNYSSELNVNALELDDSALYLCASSPSGSLPTDTQYFGPGTRLTVL.

This clonotype was detected a few times. The chain links TRBV27 to TRBJ1-5, with 7 bases matching TRBD1. V dropped 0 bases and J dropped 6; count of bases not matched to a gene: 2. The CDR3 runs to 14 residues. CDR1 is MNHEY, CDR2 SMNVEV, per germline (reference sequence). DNA of the CDR3: TGTGCCAGCAGTTTATCAGGGGGCCTTCAGCCCCAGCATTTT. Protein: CASSLSGGLQPQHF.

This clonotype was observed a handful of times. The chain has TRBV28 and TRBJ2-1, with no clear D. Germline assignment: CDR1 MDHEN and CDR2 SYDVKM. The CDR3 is made up of 11 amino acids. Trimming pared 7 bases from V and 7 bases from J, leaving 8 bases between. The CDR3: CASTWRNEQFF. CDR3 coding DNA: TGTGCCAGCACCTGGCGTAATGAGCAGTTCTTC.

This clonotype was observed at least ten times. The rearrangement joins TRBV20-1 to TRBJ2-3, with 13 bases fitting TRBD2. The CDR3 covers 17 residues. Germline CDR1 DFQATT, CDR2 SNEGSKA (reference sequence). With V trimmed by 3 bases and J by 3 bases, 9 bases remained unmatched. The CDR3 sequence is CSASPGTSGISTDTQYF. The DNA of the CDR3 is TGCAGTGCTAGTCCCGGGACTAGCGGGATTTCTACAGATACGCAGTATTTT.

The J gene is TRBJ1-6, the V gene TRBV2, with D possibly matching TRBD1 (5 bases). CDR3 length: 16 residues. The germline V gene has CDR1 SNHLY and CDR2 FYNNEI. Deletions cut 5 bases from V and 7 bases from J, with 18 bases between. Here the CDR3 reads CASSHSLGRPNSPLHF. In DNA form, the CDR3 reads TGTGCCAGCAGTCATTCCTTGGGGCGTCCGAATTCACCCCTCCACTTT.

The CDR3 DNA is TGTGCCATCAGCCCACAGGGAAACTCTGGAAACACCATATATTTT. Its protein is CAISPQGNSGNTIYF. V usage is TRBV10-3 and J usage is TRBJ1-3; D is possibly TRBD1 (6 bases). From germline, CDR1 is ENHRY and CDR2 SYGVKD. The V end lost 6 bases, the J end lost 0 bases, and 12 bases lay between the germline ends. The CDR3 is made up of 15 amino acids.

This clonotype was counted a few times. The chain carries TRBV12-3 or TRBV12-4 and TRBJ2-1, with TRBD2 identical over 15 bases. The CDR3 consists of 15 residues. The J segment lost 5 bases and the V segment lost 6 bases, leaving 2 bases of the junction unmatched. The CDR3 coding sequence is TGTGCCAGCAGAGGGACTAGCGGGGGGAACAATGAGCAGTTCTTC. Protein: CASRGTSGGNNEQFF.